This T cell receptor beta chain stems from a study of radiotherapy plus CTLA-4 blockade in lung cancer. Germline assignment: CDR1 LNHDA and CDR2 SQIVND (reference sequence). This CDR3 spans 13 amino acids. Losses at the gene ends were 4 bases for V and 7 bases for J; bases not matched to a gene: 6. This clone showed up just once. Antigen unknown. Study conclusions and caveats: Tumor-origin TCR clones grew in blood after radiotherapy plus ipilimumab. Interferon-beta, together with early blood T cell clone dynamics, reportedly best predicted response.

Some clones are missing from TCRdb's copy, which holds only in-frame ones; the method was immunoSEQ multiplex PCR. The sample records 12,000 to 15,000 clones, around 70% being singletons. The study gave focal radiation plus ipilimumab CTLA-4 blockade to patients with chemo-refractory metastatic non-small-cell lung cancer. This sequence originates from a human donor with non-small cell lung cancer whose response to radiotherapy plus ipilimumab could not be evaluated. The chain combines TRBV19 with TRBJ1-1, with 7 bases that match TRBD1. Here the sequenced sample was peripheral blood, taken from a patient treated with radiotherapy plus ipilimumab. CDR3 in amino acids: CASSKRTGHEAFF. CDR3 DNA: TGTGCCAGTAGTAAACGGACAGGCCATGAAGCTTTCTTT. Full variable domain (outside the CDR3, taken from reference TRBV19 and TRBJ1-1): DGGITQSPKYLFRKEGQNVTLSCEQNLNHDAMYWYRQDPGQGLRLIYYSQIVNDFQKGDIAEGYSVSREKKESFPLTVTSAQKNPTAFYLCASSKRTGHEAFFGQGTRLTVV.